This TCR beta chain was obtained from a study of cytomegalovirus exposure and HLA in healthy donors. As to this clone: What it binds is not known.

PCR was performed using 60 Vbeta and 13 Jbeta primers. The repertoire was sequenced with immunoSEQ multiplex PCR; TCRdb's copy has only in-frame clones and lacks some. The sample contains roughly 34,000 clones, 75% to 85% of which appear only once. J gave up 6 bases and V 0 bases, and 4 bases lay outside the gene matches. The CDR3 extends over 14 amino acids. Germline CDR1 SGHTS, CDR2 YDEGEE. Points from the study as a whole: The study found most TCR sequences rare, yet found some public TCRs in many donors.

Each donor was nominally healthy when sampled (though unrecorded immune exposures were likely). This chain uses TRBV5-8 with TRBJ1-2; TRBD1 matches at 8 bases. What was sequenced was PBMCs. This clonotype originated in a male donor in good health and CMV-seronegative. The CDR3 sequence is CASSLGGQANGYTF. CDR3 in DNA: TGTGCCAGCAGCTTGGGGGGACAGGCCAATGGCTACACCTTC.